The following is a TCR beta chain sequence with its context. The target antigen is unknown. This specimen comes from a study of cytomegalovirus exposure and HLA in healthy donors. Whereas donors were nominally healthy upon sampling, unrecorded immune exposures were probable. The study's findings and limits: Immune exposure information available was restricted to CMV serostatus. A missense DCLRE1C variant was associated with V- and J-gene trimming of TCR beta chains in a later analysis, and an independent cohort replicated the association.

PCR used 60 Vbeta primers and 13 Jbeta primers. Assay: immunoSEQ multiplex PCR; the TCRdb copy retains only in-frame clones and omits some. This sample has some 250,000 clones, with 82% found just once. The CDR3 has 13 residues. Trimming took off 6 bases at V and 1 base at J, with 7 bases between the two ends. CDR1 is MNHEY, CDR2 SVGAGI, per germline. The origin of this receptor is a woman between 40 and 55 years old in good health and CMV-seropositive. Sequencing was done on a sample of PBMCs. This sequence joins TRBV6-5 and TRBJ1-5; D is unresolved. CDR3 sequence (DNA): TGTGCCAGCAGGGCAGAAAGCAATCAGCCCCAGCATTTT. Residues: CASRAESNQPQHF.